Presented here are 16 T cell receptor beta chains from one specimen sequenced in a study of Ad26.COV2.S vaccination and SARS-CoV-2 variants. Treatment described: around 19 received Ad26.COV2.S at low or high dose, single or two shots; a few received placebo; per-sample allocation not given. Specimens were obtained on day 63 following the first vaccine or placebo injection. TCRdb's table, derived via immunoSEQ multiplex PCR, lists solely in-frame clones and lacks some. The sample lists some 420,000 clones, roughly 90% occurring once. Specimen: peripheral blood, collected in a trial of Ad26.COV2.S vaccine versus placebo. Receptors originate from a person between 18 and 65 years old who received the Ad26.COV2.S COVID-19 vaccine or a placebo.

This chain uses TRBV7-9 with TRBJ2-5, with 10 bases lining up with TRBD2. Germline V gene lookup returns CDR1 SEHNR and CDR2 FQNEAQ (reference sequence). V gave up 2 bases and J gave up 5 bases; unmatched junction bases: 11. The CDR3 consists of 17 residues. The CDR3 region is CASSLHLRLAGLETQYF. CDR3 bases: TGTGCCAGCAGCTTACATTTGAGACTAGCGGGTTTGGAGACCCAGTACTTC. Full variable domain (rest looked up from reference TRBV7-9 and TRBJ2-5): DTGVSQNPRHKITKRGQNVTFRCDPISEHNRLYWYRQTLGQGPEFLTYFQNEAQLEKSRLLSDRFSAERPKGSFSTLEIQRTEQGDSAMYLCASSLHLRLAGLETQYFGPGTRLLVL.

The gene calls are TRBV29-1 and TRBJ2-3; 7 nucleotides match TRBD1. The CDR3 runs 14 residues. Unmatched junction bases numbered 7, after V lost 5 bases and J lost 2 bases. Looked up from germline, CDR1 is SQVTM and CDR2 is ANQGSEA. The CDR3, as DNA: TGCAGCGTTCCCCGGACAGGCTCCACAGATACGCAGTATTTT. Amino acids: CSVPRTGSTDTQYF.

In the case of this clone: At one boundary the junction diverges from the germline segment, which might be a read error. J is TRBJ1-1 and V is TRBV7-2; no definite D call. Per germline, CDR1 SGHTA and CDR2 FQGNSA. This CDR3 has 8 residues. CDR3 coding DNA: TGTGCCAGCAGCTCTTTAACCTTT. It codes for CASSSLTF. Full variable domain (remainder filled in from reference TRBV7-2 and TRBJ1-1): GAGVSQSPSNKVTEKGKDVELRCDPISGHTALYWYRQSLGQGLEFLIYFQGNSAPDKSGLPSDRFSAERTGGSVSTLTIQRTQQEDSAVYLCASSSLTFGQGTRLTVV.

This chain joins TRBV5-1 and TRBJ2-1; 11 bases line up with TRBD2. Germline CDR1 reads SGHRS; CDR2 reads YFSETQ. The length of the CDR3 is 16 residues. Unmatched junction bases numbered 6, after V lost 4 bases and J lost 3 bases. CDR3 sequence (DNA): TGCGCCAGCAGCGACCTAGCGGGGGGCCGCTACAATGAGCAGTTCTTC. Amino acids: CASSDLAGGRYNEQFF. Together with reference TRBV5-1 and TRBJ2-1, the CDR3 gives the full variable domain: KAGVTQTPRYLIKTRGQQVTLSCSPISGHRSVSWYQQTPGQGLQFLFEYFSETQRNKGNFPGRFSGRQFSNSRSEMNVSTLELGDSALYLCASSDLAGGRYNEQFFGPGTRLTVL.

This rearrangement joins TRBV27 to TRBJ2-7, with D perhaps TRBD2 (5 bases). The CDR3 has 12 amino acids. Germline lookup yields CDR1 MNHEY and CDR2 SMNVEV (reference sequence). V lost 10 bases to trimming and J lost 2 bases, with 12 bases between them. The CDR3 is CATRGLPYEQYF. DNA of the CDR3: TGTGCCACCCGCGGGTTACCCTACGAGCAGTACTTC.

The rearrangement links TRBV18 to TRBJ2-3; 7 nucleotides match TRBD1. J gave up 3 bases and V 5 bases, and 14 bases lay outside the gene matches. This CDR3 has 17 amino acids. Per germline, CDR1 KGHSH and CDR2 LQKENI. The CDR3 nucleotides are TGTGCCAGCTCAACCAGGGGACAGATAGAAGGAACAGATACGCAGTATTTT. This gives the protein CASSTRGQIEGTDTQYF.

The CDR3 spells CASSGRGGNQPQHF. The CDR3 DNA is TGTGCCAGCAGTGGGAGGGGTGGCAATCAGCCCCAGCATTTT. This chain joins TRBV28 and TRBJ1-5; D might be TRBD1 (5 bases). The germline CDR1 and CDR2 sequences are MDHEN and SYDVKM. This CDR3 contains 14 residues. V dropped 5 bases and J dropped 2 bases, with 10 bases sitting between them.

V is TRBV11-3 and J is TRBJ2-7, with D tentatively TRBD2 (6 bases). Germline CDR1 reads SGHNT; CDR2 reads YENEEA. V lost 1 base, J lost 9 bases, and 7 bases lay in between. The CDR3 contains 11 residues. CDR3 protein: CASSLGGVQYF. CDR3 coding DNA: TGTGCCAGCAGCTTAGGCGGGGTGCAGTACTTC.

Only one count was recorded for this clone. This sequence joins TRBV7-3 and TRBJ2-2; possibly TRBD1 for D (5 bases). The CDR3 extends over 17 amino acids. Deletions cut 4 bases from V and 7 bases from J, with 22 bases between. Germline CDR1 SGHTA, CDR2 FQGTGA. CDR3 nucleotides: TGTGCCAGCAGCTCCCGGGCAGGACAAATGTTGGGCGGGGAGCTGTTTTTT. Amino acids: CASSSRAGQMLGGELFF.

The chain links TRBV29-1 to TRBJ1-2; 9 bases fit TRBD1. Germline loops: CDR1 SQVTM, CDR2 ANQGSEA. V lost 4 bases to trimming and J lost 7 bases; unmatched junction nucleotides: 1. The CDR3 sequence is 11 residues long. The CDR3 region has the DNA TGCAGCGTTGGGGACAGGGTTGGCTACACCTTC. It encodes CSVGDRVGYTF.

The V gene is TRBV6-4, the J gene TRBJ1-2; D is undetermined. V was pared by 2 bases and J by 4 bases, with 20 bases between. Germline V gene lookup returns CDR1 MRHNA and CDR2 SNTAGT. The CDR3 extends over 17 amino acids. CDR3 sequence reads: CASSDPNRNTGVYGYTF. The CDR3 DNA follows: TGTGCCAGCAGTGACCCAAATCGAAACACCGGAGTCTATGGCTACACCTTC.

This chain links TRBV6-5 with TRBJ1-2; D is perhaps TRBD1 (6 bases). V was trimmed by 6 bases and J by 8 bases, leaving 13 bases between them. The CDR3 length is 12 residues. Germline CDR1 reads MNHEY; CDR2 reads SVGAGI. CDR3 nucleotide sequence: TGTGCCAGCAGCCTACAGGGATTGGGCTACACCTTC. Translated, it gives CASSLQGLGYTF.

The rearrangement joins TRBV19 to TRBJ2-5, with D uncertain. This CDR3 region has 14 residues. Trimming removed 2 bases at V and 5 bases at J, with 12 bases between. Germline V lookup: CDR1 LNHDA, CDR2 SQIVND (reference sequence). DNA of the CDR3: TGTGCCAGTAGTATACAAGGGATGGGGGAGACCCAGTACTTC. Encoded protein: CASSIQGMGETQYF.

J is TRBJ2-7 and V is TRBV9; TRBD1 agrees at 9 bases. Losses at the gene ends were 4 bases for V and 2 bases for J; bases not matched to a gene: 7. This CDR3 comprises 15 residues. Germline values: CDR1 SGDLS, CDR2 YYNGEE. The CDR3 protein is CASSTYGTGTYEQYF. The DNA for the CDR3 is TGTGCCAGCAGCACCTACGGGACAGGGACCTACGAGCAGTACTTC.

The J gene is TRBJ2-7, the V gene TRBV3-1 (or the pseudogene TRBV3-2); D ambiguous. The length of the CDR3 is 12 residues. The ends were cut back, 4 bases at V and 7 bases at J, with 11 bases in the middle. Germline-derived CDR1 and CDR2 are LGHDT and YNNKEL (reference sequence). The CDR3, as DNA: TGTGCCAGCAGCCCGACAATTGAAGAGCAGTACTTC. This translates into CASSPTIEEQYF.

This chain connects TRBV11-3 to TRBJ2-7, with D possibly matching TRBD2 (5 bases). The CDR3 is made up of 13 amino acids. Germline CDR1 SGHNT, CDR2 YENEEA. V shed 5 bases and J shed 3 bases, with 11 bases lying between them. The CDR3 reads CASSKWSGYEQYF. CDR3 DNA: TGTGCCAGCAGCAAATGGAGCGGCTACGAGCAGTACTTC. Using reference TRBV11-3 and TRBJ2-7 for the parts outside the CDR3, the full variable domain is EAGVVQSPRYKIIEKKQPVAFWCNPISGHNTLYWYLQNLGQGPELLIRYENEEAVDDSQLPKDRFSAERLKGVDSTLKIQPAELGDSAVYLCASSKWSGYEQYFGPGTRLTVT.